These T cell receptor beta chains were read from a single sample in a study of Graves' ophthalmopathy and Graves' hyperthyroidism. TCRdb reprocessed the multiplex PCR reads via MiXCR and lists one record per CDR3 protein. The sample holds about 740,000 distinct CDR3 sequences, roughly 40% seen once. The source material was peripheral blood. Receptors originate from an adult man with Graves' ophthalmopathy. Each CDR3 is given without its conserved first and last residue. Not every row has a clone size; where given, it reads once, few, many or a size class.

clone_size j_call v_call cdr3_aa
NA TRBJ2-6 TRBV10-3 ATLSTAHSGANVLT
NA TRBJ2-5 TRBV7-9 ASSPLGGSGETQY
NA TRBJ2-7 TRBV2 ASSVERVEQY
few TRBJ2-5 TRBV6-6 ASSYSGGDQETQY
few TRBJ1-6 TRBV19 ASSIWDGPLNSPLH
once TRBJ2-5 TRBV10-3 ASRQTGGIQETQY
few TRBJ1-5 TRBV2 ASSAQTGNSNQPQH
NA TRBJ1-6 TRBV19 ASSIAWDNSPLH
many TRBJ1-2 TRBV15 ATSPNEGGYT
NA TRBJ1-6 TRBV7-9 ANSLFGGVDSPLH
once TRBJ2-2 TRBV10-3 ALANTGELF
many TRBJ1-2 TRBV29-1 SGGGHLDGYT
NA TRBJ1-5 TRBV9 ASSVESRRDQPQH
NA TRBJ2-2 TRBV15 ATTQGGQKNTGELF
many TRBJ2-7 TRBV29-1 SVEKGAQEQY
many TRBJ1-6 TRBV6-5 ASSDWGNNSPLH
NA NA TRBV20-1 SARPRSYNEQF
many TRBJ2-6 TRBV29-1 STYTGANVLT
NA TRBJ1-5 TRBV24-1 AWSGQTHQPQH
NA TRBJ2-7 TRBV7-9 ASSQDLTALGEDEQY
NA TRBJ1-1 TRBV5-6 ASSPQWQGGTEAF
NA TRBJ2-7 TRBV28 ASSLSTGLRSYEQY
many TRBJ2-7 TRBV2 ASNPTGSYEQY
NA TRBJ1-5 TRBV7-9 ASSQVDSADQPQH
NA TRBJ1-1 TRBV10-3 ASTIEGRGTEAF
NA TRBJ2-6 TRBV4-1 ASSGIKSSGANVLT
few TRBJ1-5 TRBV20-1 SAKSAGGNQPQH
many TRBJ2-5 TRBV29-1 SVSQSAQETQY
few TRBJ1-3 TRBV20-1 SAREEGNTIY
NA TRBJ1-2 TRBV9 TSSLVWQGADGYT
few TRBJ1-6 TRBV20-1 SATMGAGYNSPLH
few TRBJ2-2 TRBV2 ASMGGTDNTGELF
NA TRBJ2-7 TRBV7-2 ANSRTGSYEQY
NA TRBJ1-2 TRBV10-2 ASSEMGDGYT
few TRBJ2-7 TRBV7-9 ASSFPLSYEQY
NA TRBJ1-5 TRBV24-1 ASSLGPGQGVVGFQPQH
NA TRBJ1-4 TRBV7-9 ASSLRGQGISNEKLF
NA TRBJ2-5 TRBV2 ASKSTWQDGETQY
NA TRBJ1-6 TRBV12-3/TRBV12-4 ASSHADSGISPLH
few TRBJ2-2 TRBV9 ASSYSGMGSDGELF
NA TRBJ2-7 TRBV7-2 ASSEERQGSYEQY
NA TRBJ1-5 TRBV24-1 ASSFGTGSQPQH
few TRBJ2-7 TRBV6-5 ASSYKGREQY
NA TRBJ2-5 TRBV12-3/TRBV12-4 ASTLGLAGSQETQY
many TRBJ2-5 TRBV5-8 ASSLTSEETQY
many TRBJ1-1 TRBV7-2 ASSFLEITEAF
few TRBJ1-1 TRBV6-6 ASSYSRDTNTEAF
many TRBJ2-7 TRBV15 ATSREVGQGREQY
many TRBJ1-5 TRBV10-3 ASQGDNNQPQH
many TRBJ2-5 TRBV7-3 ASSDASMGGTQY
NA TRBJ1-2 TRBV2 ASSYLSLDRGYGYT
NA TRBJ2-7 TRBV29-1 SAAEGADNEQY
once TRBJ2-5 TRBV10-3 AISIQHSVETQY
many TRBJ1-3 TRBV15 ATSRTSSGNTIY